This T cell receptor beta chain was documented in a study of early T cells in non-severe SARS-CoV-2 infection. Overall study: The study sequenced bulk RNA from unsorted whole blood, with chains unpaired.

As part of library construction, unique molecular identifiers were attached to individual cDNA molecules. TCRdb analysed the 5' RACE reads with MiXCR anew, one entry per CDR3 protein. The data show under 140,000 distinct CDR3 sequences, over 9.5% seen once. Study-level results: VDJdb matching skewed toward anti-spike CD8 responses, missing private and CD4 specificities.

V lost 0 bases to trimming and J lost 1 base, with 7 bases between them. The CDR3 covers 14 residues. The germline V gene has CDR1 SGHRS and CDR2 YFSETQ. Note on this clonotype: The antigen remains undetermined.

The chain joins TRBV5-1 to TRBJ1-2; D perhaps matches TRBD1 (6 bases). The source was whole blood, collected at baseline. This sequence originates from an adult who was a healthcare worker with PCR-confirmed SARS-CoV-2 infection or an uninfected control (not recorded which). The CDR3 protein is CASSLDRDNYGYTF. CDR3 DNA sequence: TGCGCCAGCAGCTTGGACAGGGATAACTATGGCTACACCTTC.